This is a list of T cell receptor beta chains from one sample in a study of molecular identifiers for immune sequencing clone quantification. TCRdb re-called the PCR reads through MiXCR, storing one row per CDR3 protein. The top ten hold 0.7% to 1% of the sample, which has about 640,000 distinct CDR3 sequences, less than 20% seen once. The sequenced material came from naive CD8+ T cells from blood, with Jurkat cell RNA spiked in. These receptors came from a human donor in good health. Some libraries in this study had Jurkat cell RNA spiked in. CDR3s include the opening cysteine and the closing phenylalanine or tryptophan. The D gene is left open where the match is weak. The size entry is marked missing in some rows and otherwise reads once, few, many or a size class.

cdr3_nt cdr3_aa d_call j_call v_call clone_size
TGCGCCAGCAGCCAAGCGGTTGGACCTAGCCGAAACACCATATATTTT CASSQAVGPSRNTIYF - TRBJ1-3 TRBV4-3 many
TGCAGTGCTAGGTCCTCACAGGGTTTGTACGAGCAGTACTTC CSARSSQGLYEQYF - TRBJ2-7 TRBV20-1 many
TGTGCCAGCAGTTCCGGGTGGGGAGGTAATGAAAAACTGTTTTTT CASSSGWGGNEKLFF - TRBJ1-4 TRBV6-5 many
TGTGCCAGCACCGGCCCGGGACAGGGGGCGTATGGGGAGCTGTTTTTT CASTGPGQGAYGELFF TRBD1 TRBJ2-2 TRBV12-3/TRBV12-4 few
TGTGCCACCCGAGGCGGGCCTTCCTACAATGAGCAGTTCTTC CATRGGPSYNEQFF - TRBJ2-1 TRBV24-1 many
TGTGCCAGCAGTTACTCGGTTCTAGCGGGGCGCACAGATACGCAGTATTTT CASSYSVLAGRTDTQYF TRBD2 TRBJ2-3 TRBV6-2/TRBV6-3 few
TGTGCCAGTAGTATGGCGGGAGGGCCCCACAATGGGCAGTTCTTC CASSMAGGPHNGQFF TRBD2 TRBJ2-1 TRBV19 -
TGTGCCAGCAGCCCTCCCGTGGGTCTAGCGGGGGATGACAGCTCCTACAATGAGCAGTTCTTC CASSPPVGLAGDDSSYNEQFF TRBD2 TRBJ2-1 TRBV7-9 -
TGCGCCAGCAGCCAAGATCTGGGGCCGTATAATTCACCCCTCCACTTT CASSQDLGPYNSPLHF - TRBJ1-6 TRBV4-3 -
TGCGCCAGCAGTCAGCCTAGCGGGGGGGCCAACAATGAGCAGTTCTTC CASSQPSGGANNEQFF TRBD2 TRBJ2-1 TRBV10-2 few
TGTGCCAGCAGTTATGTCAGACTTCAAGAGACCCAGTACTTC CASSYVRLQETQYF - TRBJ2-5 TRBV6-2/TRBV6-3 many
TGCGCCAGCAGCCAAGATAGAACGGGGGCCCCTGTCAGCACAGATACGCAGTATTTT CASSQDRTGAPVSTDTQYF - TRBJ2-3 TRBV4-1 many
TGTGCCAGCAGCTTTCGGGGTTCGGGGAACACTGAAGCTTTCTTT CASSFRGSGNTEAFF - TRBJ1-1 TRBV13 few
TGTACCAGCAGTTTGGGGACTAGTATCACCGGGGAGCTGTTTTTT CTSSLGTSITGELFF TRBD2 TRBJ2-2 TRBV27 -
TGTGCCAGCAGCTTAGACTGGCGGGAGGGATGGGAGACCCAGTACTTC CASSLDWREGWETQYF TRBD2 TRBJ2-5 TRBV7-2 many
TGCGCCAGCAGCCAAGATCCCGCCATCTATGGCTACACCTTC CASSQDPAIYGYTF - TRBJ1-2 TRBV4-3 many
TGTGCTAGTGGTTCAGTACTAGATACGCAGTATTTT CASGSVLDTQYF - TRBJ2-3 TRBV12-5 many
TGTGCCAGTAGTGGAGGAAGCAGGGCCGAGCAGTACTTC CASSGGSRAEQYF - TRBJ2-7 TRBV19 few
TGTGCCAGCAGTTATCAGGGGCCTTTCTACGAGCAGTACTTC CASSYQGPFYEQYF - TRBJ2-7 TRBV6-5 -
TGTGCCAGCAGCTCTAGCGAGACGGTAGATACGCAGTATTTT CASSSSETVDTQYF - TRBJ2-3 TRBV13 many
TGTGCCAGCAGTTATGGACAATACCCGGGACAGGGTATCGACGAGCAGTACTTC CASSYGQYPGQGIDEQYF TRBD1 TRBJ2-7 TRBV6-5 -
TGTGCCAGCAGCTCCCCGGGACTAAGTGGAAATGAGCAGTTCTTC CASSSPGLSGNEQFF TRBD2 TRBJ2-1 TRBV11-2 many
TGTGCCTGGAGTGTACAGAAGCATCAGCCCCAGCATTTT CAWSVQKHQPQHF - TRBJ1-5 TRBV30 many
TGTGCCAGCAGTACCGGACAGGGTCGAAGCTCCTACGAGCAGTACTTC CASSTGQGRSSYEQYF TRBD1 TRBJ2-7 TRBV27 -
TGTGCCAGCAGCTTAGCTCCGGGACAGGGTCCCAATCAGCCCCAGCATTTT CASSLAPGQGPNQPQHF TRBD1 TRBJ1-5 TRBV7-6 -
TGTGCCAGCAGCCCACACCGCGGGACAGTCCCTGGGAACACCGGGGAGCTGTTTTTT CASSPHRGTVPGNTGELFF - TRBJ2-2 TRBV11-3 few
TGTGCCTGGACCCAGACGGTCCCGCGCAAGTATTTT CAWTQTVPRKYF - TRBJ2-3 TRBV30 many
TGTGCCAGCAGTTTATCGGTGGGGGAGGACAGGGGGACTAGCACAGATACGCAGTATTTT CASSLSVGEDRGTSTDTQYF TRBD1 TRBJ2-3 TRBV27 many
TGTGCCAGCACCCCGACACCGGTAGCGGGGGGAGTCTCGAACACCGGGGAGCTGTTTTTT CASTPTPVAGGVSNTGELFF TRBD2 TRBJ2-2 TRBV12-3/TRBV12-4 many
TGTGCCACCGCCCTAGGACCCAATCAGCCCCAGCATTTT CATALGPNQPQHF - TRBJ1-5 TRBV7-6 many
TGTGCCAGTAGTATGCAGGGGCTGAACACTGAAGCTTTCTTT CASSMQGLNTEAFF - TRBJ1-1 TRBV19 many
TGCGCCAGCAGCCTTATCTCCGGGGCTGCCTACGAGCAGTACTTC CASSLISGAAYEQYF - TRBJ2-7 TRBV4-1 few
TGCGCCAGCAGCCAAGAATACCCGAGCTCCTACGAGCAGTACTTC CASSQEYPSSYEQYF - TRBJ2-7 TRBV4-3 many
TGTGCCAGCAGACTGTCCACTGAAGCTTTCTTT CASRLSTEAFF - TRBJ1-1 TRBV6-2/TRBV6-3 -
TGTGCCATCAGTGTGACTAGCGGCTACGAGCAGTACTTC CAISVTSGYEQYF TRBD2 TRBJ2-7 TRBV10-3 few
TGTGCCAGCACTCCGGGGGGGCTGAACACTGAAGCTTTCTTT CASTPGGLNTEAFF - TRBJ1-1 TRBV6-2/TRBV6-3 many
TGCAGTGCTAGAGATCAATCGCCCTATGGCTACACCTTC CSARDQSPYGYTF - TRBJ1-2 TRBV20-1 many
TGCGCCAGCAGCCAAGAGGAGGACATTTCTGGCTACACCTTC CASSQEEDISGYTF - TRBJ1-2 TRBV4-3 many
TGTGCCAGCAGCTTCGGTTCTACACCTTCAAACTATGGCTACACCTTC CASSFGSTPSNYGYTF - TRBJ1-2 TRBV7-9 -
TGCGCCAGCAGCCAAAATACAGGGGTCGCCCAGCCCCAGCATTTT CASSQNTGVAQPQHF TRBD1 TRBJ1-5 TRBV4-3 many
TGTGCCAGCAGTTCGGGACTAGCGGGTGGGCAAGAGGCCCAGTACTTC CASSSGLAGGQEAQYF TRBD2 TRBJ2-5 TRBV27 -
TGTGCCTGGAGCCCCGCGGGATACGAGCAGTACTTC CAWSPAGYEQYF - TRBJ2-7 TRBV30 many
TGTGCCAGCGGAGCGGGGGGAGCTTACGAGCAGTACTTC CASGAGGAYEQYF TRBD2 TRBJ2-7 TRBV27 -
TGCGCCAGCAGCCAAGAGGGACTAGTGGGTGCTAGCACAGATACGCAGTATTTT CASSQEGLVGASTDTQYF TRBD2 TRBJ2-3 TRBV4-1 -
TGCAGCGTTGAAATCGCGGGGATAGGATCCTACGAGCAGTACTTC CSVEIAGIGSYEQYF - TRBJ2-7 TRBV29-1 many
TGTGCCAGCAGCTTATGGGTCCTCAATGAGCAGTTCTTC CASSLWVLNEQFF - TRBJ2-1 TRBV5-6 many
TGTGCCATATGGGCCAACGTCCTGACTTTC CAIWANVLTF - TRBJ2-6 TRBV7-9 many
TGTGCCAGCAGCTGGGGACTAGCGGCCTACGAGCAGTACTTC CASSWGLAAYEQYF TRBD2 TRBJ2-7 TRBV7-2 many